What follows is one T cell receptor (beta chain) and its context. Its antigen remains unidentified. This sample is drawn from a study of shared clonotypes between healthy human individuals. As for the study in general: Each donor had three CD4 naive, three CD4 memory, two CD8 naive and one CD8 memory plate. Study-wide findings and caveats: Since donors were few, the genetic and exposure-history diversity represented was limited. Against clonotypes common to all four donors, non-shared ones had lower generation probabilities.

The CDR3 extends over 14 amino acids. The V segment lost 9 bases and the J segment 0 bases; nucleotides outside the gene matches: 7. Germline V gene data show CDR1 as LNHDA and CDR2 as SQIVND (reference sequence). Sequencing was performed with immunoSEQ multiplex PCR; in TCRdb, only in-frame clones are kept and a portion is missing. The sample lists over 1.4 million clones, 95% to 97% seen once, with more than 0.9% in the top ten. This receptor was taken from a man aged 25 to 45 in good health. This rearrangement joins TRBV19 to TRBJ2-7; TRBD2 matches at 8 bases. Sample: naive CD4+ T cells sorted from blood. Subset meaning: CD45RA+ positively selected. The CDR3 DNA sequence: TGTGCCAGCCGGGGGGGGTTTCGCTCCTACGAGCAGTACTTC. The encoded protein is CASRGGFRSYEQYF.